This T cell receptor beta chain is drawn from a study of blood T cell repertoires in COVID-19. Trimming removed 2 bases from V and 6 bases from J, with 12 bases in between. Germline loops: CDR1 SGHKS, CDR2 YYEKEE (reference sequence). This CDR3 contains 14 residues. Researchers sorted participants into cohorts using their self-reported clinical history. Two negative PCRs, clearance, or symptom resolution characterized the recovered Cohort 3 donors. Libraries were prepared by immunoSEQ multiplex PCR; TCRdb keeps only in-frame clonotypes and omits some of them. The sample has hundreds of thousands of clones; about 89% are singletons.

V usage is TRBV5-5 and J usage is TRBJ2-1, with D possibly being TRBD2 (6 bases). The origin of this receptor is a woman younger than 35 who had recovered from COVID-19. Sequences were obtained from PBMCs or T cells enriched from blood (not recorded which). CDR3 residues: CASSLTGGANEQFF. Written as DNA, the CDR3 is TGTGCCAGCAGCTTAACTGGCGGGGCCAATGAGCAGTTCTTC.